This passage covers 13 T cell receptor beta chains from one sample sequenced in a study of identical twins' blood T cells. A single record per CDR3 protein comes from TCRdb applying MiXCR to the 5' RACE reads. The table shows hundreds of thousands of distinct CDR3 sequences, with roughly 28% occurring only once. Source material: PBMCs. The receptor set was obtained from a woman aged 18-49 years in good health.

The CDR3 coding sequence is TGTGCTAGTGGTTCCGGACTAGCGGGAAGAGAGACCCAGTACTTC. It yields the protein CASGSGLAGRETQYF. This chain joins TRBV12-5 and TRBJ2-5; 12 nucleotides match TRBD2. V shed 4 bases and J 4 bases; nucleotides not matched to a gene: 4. The CDR3 spans 15 residues. CDR1 and CDR2 (germline): LGHNT, FRNRAP.

This clonotype was counted only a few times. A much larger clone differs from this one at a single base, so this may be a read error. This sequence joins TRBV7-9 and TRBJ1-2; 11 bases align to TRBD1. V lost 8 bases, J lost 4 bases, and 3 bases stayed unmatched. Germline V gene sequence: CDR1 SEHNR, CDR2 FQNEAQ (reference sequence). There are 13 residues in the CDR3. The CDR3 region is CASCGTGGYGYTF. In nucleotides, the CDR3 is TGTGCCAGCTGCGGGACAGGGGGCTATGGCTACACCTTC.

This clonotype was detected only a few times. The rearrangement uses TRBV29-1 and TRBJ2-6; D unclear. The germline CDR1 and CDR2 sequences are SQVTM and ANQGSEA. The CDR3 is 15 amino acids. The germline V and J ends were trimmed by 5 bases and 0 bases, with 11 bases remaining between them. CDR3 nucleotide sequence: TGCAGCGTTTCCGGGTCCTACTCTGGGGCCAACGTCCTGACTTTC. Protein sequence: CSVSGSYSGANVLTF.

The chain carries TRBV28 and TRBJ1-3, with D possibly matching TRBD1 (6 bases). CDR1 is MDHEN, CDR2 SYDVKM, per germline. The CDR3 sequence is 14 residues long. V shed 6 bases and J shed 5 bases, with 14 bases lying between them. CDR3 nucleotide sequence: TGTGCCAGCAGCGCACAGGGTTCCAGAAACACCATATATTTT. Its protein is CASSAQGSRNTIYF. Looking up the rest from reference TRBV28 and TRBJ1-3 gives the full variable domain: DVKVTQSSRYLVKRTGEKVFLECVQDMDHENMFWYRQDPGLGLRLIYFSYDVKMKEKGDIPEGYSVSREKKERFSLILESASTNQTSMYLCASSAQGSRNTIYFGEGSWLTVV.

Worth noting for this clonotype: At one end the junction does not follow the germline gene, possibly because of a read error. The rearrangement joins TRBV20-1 to TRBJ2-7; TRBD2 matches at 7 bases. Germline CDR1 reads DFQATT; CDR2 reads SNEGSKA (reference sequence). The CDR3 loop spans 14 amino acids. The CDR3 bases are TGCGGTGCTAGTAGGGCGGGAGCACTCTACGAGCAGTACTTC. It encodes CGASRAGALYEQYF.

V usage is TRBV7-9 and J usage is TRBJ1-2; D uncertain. Germline V CDR1 and CDR2: SEHNR, FQNEAQ (reference sequence). Trimming shortened V by 1 base and J by 10 bases, and 10 bases separated the two germline ends. The CDR3 length is 12 residues. Here the CDR3 reads CASSLGGRFYTF. DNA of the CDR3: TGTGCCAGCAGCTTAGGTGGCAGGTTCTACACCTTC.

This clonotype has just a few counts. CDR3 DNA sequence: TGTGCCAGCAGTCCTAACCGTGAGACCCAGTACTTC. Translating it yields CASSPNRETQYF. The chain uses TRBV7-8 and TRBJ2-5; D is unresolved. This CDR3 spans 12 amino acids. The germline CDR1 and CDR2 sequences are SGHVS and FQNEAQ. Trimming took off 6 bases at V and 5 bases at J, with 10 bases between the two ends.

The chain employs TRBV11-2 and TRBJ1-1; no clear D. The V end lost 2 bases, the J end lost 0 bases, and 16 bases lay between the germline ends. Looked up from germline, CDR1 is SGHAT and CDR2 is FQNNGV. This CDR3 region has 17 residues. CDR3 nucleotides: TGTGCCAGCAGCTTACGATCTTTCGGGAGCGTGAACACTGAAGCTTTCTTT. Translation gives CASSLRSFGSVNTEAFF.

J is TRBJ1-2 and V is TRBV10-2; D remains ambiguous. Germline V gene sequence: CDR1 WSHSY, CDR2 SAAADI. The CDR3 extends over 13 amino acids. Trimming took off 6 bases at V and 2 bases at J, with 10 bases between the two ends. The CDR3 DNA sequence: TGCGCCAGCAGAGATCGCGACAACTATGGCTACACCTTC. This sequence encodes CASRDRDNYGYTF.

This clonotype was seen just once. V is TRBV29-1 and J is TRBJ2-7; D perhaps matches TRBD1 (5 bases). CDR1 and CDR2 (germline): SQVTM, ANQGSEA. Between the trimmed V and J ends, which lost 8 bases and 7 bases, there was a span of 15 bases. The CDR3 runs to 11 residues. CDR3 residues: CSSRRGGEQYF. The CDR3, as DNA: TGCAGCTCCCGAAGGGGTGGAGAGCAGTACTTC.

The sample holds a few counts of this clonotype. This chain uses TRBV5-1 with TRBJ2-3, with D uncertain. Per the germline V gene, CDR1 is SGHRS and CDR2 is YFSETQ. This CDR3 contains 13 residues. With 2 bases removed from V and 4 bases from J, the gap between germline ends came to 8 bases. The CDR3 nucleotides read TGCGCCAGCAGCTTTCAAGACGCAGATACGCAGTATTTT. Translation: CASSFQDADTQYF.

CDR3 DNA: TGTGCCAGCAGGATTTGGGGGACAAGGATCCCCCTGCGTGGCTACACCTTC. This encodes CASRIWGTRIPLRGYTF. The V call is TRBV6-1, the J call TRBJ1-2; possible D gene TRBD1, 6 bases. Germline lookup yields CDR1 MNHNS and CDR2 SASEGT. Trimming removed 6 bases at V and 7 bases at J, with 27 bases between. This CDR3 contains 17 residues.

The chain is built from TRBV19 and TRBJ2-3, with 7 bases aligning to TRBD2. J was trimmed by 4 bases and V by 9 bases; bases with no gene match: 4. Germline V lookup: CDR1 LNHDA, CDR2 SQIVND (reference sequence). This CDR3 contains 12 residues. CDR3 sequence reads: CASSGNADTQYF. In nucleotides, the CDR3 is TGTGCCAGCAGCGGGAACGCAGATACGCAGTATTTT.